The rows below give T cell receptor beta chains drawn from one sample of a study of CD8 T cells in Susac syndrome. TCRdb re-called the immunoSEQ multiplex PCR reads through MiXCR, storing one row per CDR3 protein. The sample lists fewer than 350,000 distinct CDR3 sequences; about nine tenths were seen once. What was sequenced was CD8+ T cells from PBMCs. The receptor source for this set is a human donor with multiple sclerosis. Both conserved end residues are part of each CDR3. The D gene is left open where the match is weak. Clone size is given for some rows only: seen once, a few or many times, or a class if the clone is expanded.

CDR3nt	CDR3aa	abundance	j_gene	v_gene	d_gene
TGTGCCACCAGTGATGGGGGTGGGCAGCCCCAGCATTTT	CATSDGGGQPQHF	.	TRBJ1-5	TRBV24-1	.
TGCAGTGCTAGGGAGGGACAGGCCTACGAGCAGTACTTC	CSAREGQAYEQYF	.	TRBJ2-7	TRBV20-1	TRBD1
TGTGCCAGCAGCGGGTACGGGGGCGCGAAGGGAAACACCATATATTTT	CASSGYGGAKGNTIYF	.	TRBJ1-3	TRBV11-2	.
TGTGCCAGCAGCATGACAGGGGGGAACACTGAAGCTTTCTTT	CASSMTGGNTEAFF	.	TRBJ1-1	TRBV28	TRBD1
TGTGCCGTACCGGGCTCTGGAAACACCATATATTTT	CAVPGSGNTIYF	.	TRBJ1-3	TRBV2	.
TGTGCCAGCAGTTCTAGCAGGGAGACCCAGTACTTC	CASSSSRETQYF	.	TRBJ2-5	TRBV27	.
TGTGCCAGCAGCGTTGGGCCGGGAGACGAGCAGTACTTC	CASSVGPGDEQYF	once	TRBJ2-7	TRBV12-3/TRBV12-4	.
TGCGCCAGCAGCCAAGAGGGACAGAACACCGGGGAGCTGTTTTTT	CASSQEGQNTGELFF	few	TRBJ2-2	TRBV4-1	.
TGCGCCAGCAGCTCCGGACTTACGATCACAGATACGCAGTATTTT	CASSSGLTITDTQYF	.	TRBJ2-3	TRBV5-1	.
TGTGCCAGCAGCCAAGATCTGCAGGGGAAGTACTTC	CASSQDLQGKYF	.	TRBJ2-7	TRBV3-1	.
TGTGCCAGCAGTTTTGCCGGCGACAGCGGGGAGCAGTACTTC	CASSFAGDSGEQYF	.	TRBJ2-7	TRBV12-3/TRBV12-4	.
TGCAGCGTTGAGGACCAGGGTGACTATGGCTACACCTTC	CSVEDQGDYGYTF	.	TRBJ1-2	TRBV29-1	.
TGTGCCAGCAGCTATGCACGGGAGGTTTCCTACGAGCAGTACTTC	CASSYAREVSYEQYF	.	TRBJ2-7	TRBV4-2	TRBD2
TGTGCCACTAAAGAGGGCCAGAACCAAGAGACCCAGTACTTC	CATKEGQNQETQYF	.	TRBJ2-5	TRBV2	.
TGCGCCAGCAGCTTGGGGGGACAGGGTTTCTCCTACGAGCAGTACTTC	CASSLGGQGFSYEQYF	.	TRBJ2-7	TRBV5-1	TRBD1
TGTGCCAGCAGCTTAGGGACAGGGGCCTACGAGCAGTACTTC	CASSLGTGAYEQYF	many	TRBJ2-7	TRBV11-2	TRBD1
TGTGCCAGTAGTCCCGGGACAGGGGAGCAGTTCTTC	CASSPGTGEQFF	.	TRBJ2-1	TRBV19	TRBD1
TGTGCCAGCAGACCCCTAGCGGGAGGGGACTACAATGAGCAGTTCTTC	CASRPLAGGDYNEQFF	.	TRBJ2-1	TRBV6-2/TRBV6-3	TRBD2
TGTGCCAGCAGGGGTTTGACCGATACGCAGTATTTT	CASRGLTDTQYF	.	TRBJ2-3	TRBV27	.
TGTGCCAGCAGTTACGGGGGACCTCACAGGATGGAGTATTTT	CASSYGGPHRMEYF	.	TRBJ2-3	TRBV6-5	.
TGTGCCAGTAGAGATCGGGACAGGGGGGTCAAACAGCCCCAGCATTTT	CASRDRDRGVKQPQHF	once	TRBJ1-5	TRBV19	TRBD1
TGTGCCAGCAGTTTCTGGGCTGTGGACTATGGCTACACCTTC	CASSFWAVDYGYTF	.	TRBJ1-2	TRBV27	.
TGTGCCAGCAGTCCCGGACAGAGCACAGATACGCAGTATTTT	CASSPGQSTDTQYF	.	TRBJ2-3	TRBV6-6	.